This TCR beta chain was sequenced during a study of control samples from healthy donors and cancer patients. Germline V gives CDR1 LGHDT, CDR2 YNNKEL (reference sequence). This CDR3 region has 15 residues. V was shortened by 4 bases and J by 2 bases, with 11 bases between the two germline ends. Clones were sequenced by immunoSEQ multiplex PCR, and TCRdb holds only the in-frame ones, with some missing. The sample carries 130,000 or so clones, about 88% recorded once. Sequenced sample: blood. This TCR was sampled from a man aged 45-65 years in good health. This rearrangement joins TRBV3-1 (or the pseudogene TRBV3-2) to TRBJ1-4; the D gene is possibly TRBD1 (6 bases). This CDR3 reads CASSPRGSTNEKLFF. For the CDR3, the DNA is TGTGCCAGCAGCCCCAGGGGTTCGACTAATGAAAAACTGTTTTTT.